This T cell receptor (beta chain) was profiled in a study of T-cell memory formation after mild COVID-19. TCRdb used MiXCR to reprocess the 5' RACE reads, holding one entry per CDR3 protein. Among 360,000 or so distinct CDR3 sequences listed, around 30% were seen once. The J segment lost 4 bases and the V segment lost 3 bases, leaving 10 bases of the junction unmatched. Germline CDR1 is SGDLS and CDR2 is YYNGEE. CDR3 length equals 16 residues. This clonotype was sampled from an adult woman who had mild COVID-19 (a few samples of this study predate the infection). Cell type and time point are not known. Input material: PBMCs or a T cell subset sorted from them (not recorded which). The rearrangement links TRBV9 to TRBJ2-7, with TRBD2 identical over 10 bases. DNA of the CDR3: TGTGCCAGCAGCGGCCCAGGAGCGGGAGGGCCTTACGAGCAGTACTTC. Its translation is CASSGPGAGGPYEQYF.